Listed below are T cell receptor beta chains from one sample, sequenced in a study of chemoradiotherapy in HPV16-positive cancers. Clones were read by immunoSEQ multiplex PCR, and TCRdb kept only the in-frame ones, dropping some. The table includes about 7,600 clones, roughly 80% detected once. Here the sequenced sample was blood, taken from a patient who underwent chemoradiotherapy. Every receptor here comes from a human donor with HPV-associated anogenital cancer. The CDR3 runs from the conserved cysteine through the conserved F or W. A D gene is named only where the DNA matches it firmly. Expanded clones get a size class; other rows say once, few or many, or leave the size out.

CASSPGQGVYTF	TGTGCCAGCAGCCCGGGACAGGGTGTCTACACCTTC	12	.	TRBV11-2	TRBD1	TRBJ1-2
CASSDWNGGLHNEQFF	TGTGCCAGCAGTGACTGGAACGGGGGGCTGCACAATGAGCAGTTCTTC	16	.	TRBV6-4	.	TRBJ2-1
CASSEAAGTGTEAFF	TGTGCCAGCAGTGAAGCGGCAGGGACGGGGACTGAAGCTTTCTTT	15	few	TRBV6-1	.	TRBJ1-1
CASSDPGQNTGELFF	TGTGCCAGCAGTGACCCGGGACAGAACACCGGGGAGCTGTTTTTT	15	.	TRBV6-4	.	TRBJ2-2
CASSLTGWSPLHF	TGTGCCAGCAGTTTAACAGGGTGGTCACCCCTCCACTTT	13	.	TRBV27	.	TRBJ1-6
CASRGTGGITYEQYF	TGTGCCAGCAGGGGGACAGGGGGAATTACCTACGAGCAGTACTTC	15	.	TRBV6-1	TRBD1	TRBJ2-7
CASSGSRDRTAGELFF	TGTGCCAGCAGTGGGTCCCGGGACAGGACAGCCGGGGAGCTGTTTTTT	16	.	TRBV2	TRBD1	TRBJ2-2
CASSIFPGSRDTQYF	TGTGCCAGTAGTATATTCCCAGGGTCCCGGGATACGCAGTATTTT	15	.	TRBV19	.	TRBJ2-3
CASSVGTGDTEAFF	TGCGCCAGCAGCGTTGGGACAGGGGACACTGAAGCTTTCTTT	14	.	TRBV5-1	TRBD1	TRBJ1-1
CASSPRGDNSPLHF	TGTGCCAGCAGCCCGCGGGGGGATAATTCACCCCTCCACTTT	14	few	TRBV11-2	.	TRBJ1-6
CASSEALGTGGFGKLFF	TGTGCCAGCAGTGAAGCGCTCGGGACAGGGGGCTTCGGAAAACTGTTTTTT	17	.	TRBV2	TRBD1	TRBJ1-4